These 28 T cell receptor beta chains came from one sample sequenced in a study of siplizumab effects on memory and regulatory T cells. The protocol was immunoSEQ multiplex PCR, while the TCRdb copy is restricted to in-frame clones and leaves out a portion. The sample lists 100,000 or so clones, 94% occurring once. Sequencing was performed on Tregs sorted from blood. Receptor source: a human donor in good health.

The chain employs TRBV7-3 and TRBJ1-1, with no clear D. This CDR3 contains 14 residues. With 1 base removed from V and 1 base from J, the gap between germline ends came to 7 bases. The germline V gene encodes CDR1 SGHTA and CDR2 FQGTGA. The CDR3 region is CASSLSRGNTEAFF. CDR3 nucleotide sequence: TGTGCCAGCAGCTTAAGTCGGGGGAACACTGAAGCTTTCTTT.

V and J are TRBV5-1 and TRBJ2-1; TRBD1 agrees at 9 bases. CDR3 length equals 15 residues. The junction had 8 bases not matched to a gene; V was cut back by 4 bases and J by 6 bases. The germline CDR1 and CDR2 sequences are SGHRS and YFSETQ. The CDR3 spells CASSTAGTGFNEQFF. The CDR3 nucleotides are TGCGCCAGCAGCACCGCCGGGACAGGGTTCAATGAGCAGTTCTTC.

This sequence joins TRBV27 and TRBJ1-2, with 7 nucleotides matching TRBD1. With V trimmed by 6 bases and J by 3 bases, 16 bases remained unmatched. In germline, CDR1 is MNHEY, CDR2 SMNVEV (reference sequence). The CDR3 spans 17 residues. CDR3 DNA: TGTGCCAGCAGGACAAACCTTCAGGGGGGACCTTACTATGGCTACACCTTC. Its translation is CASRTNLQGGPYYGYTF.

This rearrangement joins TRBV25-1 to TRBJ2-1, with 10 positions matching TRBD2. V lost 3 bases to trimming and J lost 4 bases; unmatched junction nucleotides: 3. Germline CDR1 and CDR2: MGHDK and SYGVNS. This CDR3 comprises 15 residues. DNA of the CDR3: TGTGCCAGCAGTGACTGGACTAGCGGTTACAATGAGCAGTTCTTC. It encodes CASSDWTSGYNEQFF. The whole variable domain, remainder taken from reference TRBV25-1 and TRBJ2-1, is EADIYQTPRYLVIGTGKKITLECSQTMGHDKMYWYQQDPGMELHLIHYSYGVNSTEKGDLSSESTVSRIRTEHFPLTLESARPSHTSQYLCASSDWTSGYNEQFFGPGTRLTVL.

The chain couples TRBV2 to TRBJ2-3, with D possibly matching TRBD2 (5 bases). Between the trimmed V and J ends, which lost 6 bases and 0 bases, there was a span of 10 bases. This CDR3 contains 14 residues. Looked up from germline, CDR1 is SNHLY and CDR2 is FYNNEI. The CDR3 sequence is CASRSGRSTDTQYF. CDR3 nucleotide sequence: TGTGCCAGCAGAAGCGGCCGAAGCACAGATACGCAGTATTTT.

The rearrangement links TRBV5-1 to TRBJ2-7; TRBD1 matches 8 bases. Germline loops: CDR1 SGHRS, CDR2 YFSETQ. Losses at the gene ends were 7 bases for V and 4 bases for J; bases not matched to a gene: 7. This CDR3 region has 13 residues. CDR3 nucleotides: TGCGCCAGCCGTACCACAGGGGGTTACGAGCAGTACTTC. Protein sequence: CASRTTGGYEQYF.

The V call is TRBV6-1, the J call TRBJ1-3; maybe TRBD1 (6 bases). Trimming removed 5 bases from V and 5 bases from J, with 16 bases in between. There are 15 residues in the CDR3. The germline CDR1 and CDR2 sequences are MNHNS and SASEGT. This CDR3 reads CASSFTEDRRNTIYF. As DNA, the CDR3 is TGTGCCAGCAGTTTCACTGAGGACAGAAGAAACACCATATATTTT.

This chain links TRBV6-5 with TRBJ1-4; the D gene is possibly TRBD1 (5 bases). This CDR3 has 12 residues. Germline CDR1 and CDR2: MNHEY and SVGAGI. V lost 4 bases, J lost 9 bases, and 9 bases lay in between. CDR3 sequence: CASSSAGKKLFF. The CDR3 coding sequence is TGTGCCAGCAGTTCAGCAGGGAAAAAACTGTTTTTT.

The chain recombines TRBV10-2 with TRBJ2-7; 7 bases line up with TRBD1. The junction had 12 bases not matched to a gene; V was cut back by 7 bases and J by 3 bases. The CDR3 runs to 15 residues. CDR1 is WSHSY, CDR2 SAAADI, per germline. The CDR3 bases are TGCGCCAGCAAACGATCCCGGGACAGCAGCTACGAGCAGTACTTC. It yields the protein CASKRSRDSSYEQYF.

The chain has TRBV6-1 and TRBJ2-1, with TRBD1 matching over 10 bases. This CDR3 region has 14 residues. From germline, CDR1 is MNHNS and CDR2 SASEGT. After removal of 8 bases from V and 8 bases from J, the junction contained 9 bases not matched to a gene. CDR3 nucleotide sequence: TGTGCCAGCCGCCTAAGGACAGGGGGTGATGAGCAGTTCTTC. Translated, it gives CASRLRTGGDEQFF.

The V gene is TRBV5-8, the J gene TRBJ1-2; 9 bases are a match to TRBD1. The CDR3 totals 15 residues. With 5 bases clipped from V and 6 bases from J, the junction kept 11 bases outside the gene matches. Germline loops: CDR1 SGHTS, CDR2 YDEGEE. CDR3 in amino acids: CASRLSGQGYDGYTF. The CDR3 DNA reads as TGTGCCAGCAGATTATCGGGACAGGGATATGATGGCTACACCTTC.

CDR3 in amino acids: CSVTGTGDTQYF. In DNA form, the CDR3 reads TGCAGCGTTACAGGGACGGGCGATACGCAGTATTTT. The J gene is TRBJ2-3, the V gene TRBV29-1; D may be TRBD1 (6 bases). The germline V gene encodes CDR1 SQVTM and CDR2 ANQGSEA. V was cut by 5 bases and J by 6 bases, with 12 bases left in between. This CDR3 has 12 amino acids.

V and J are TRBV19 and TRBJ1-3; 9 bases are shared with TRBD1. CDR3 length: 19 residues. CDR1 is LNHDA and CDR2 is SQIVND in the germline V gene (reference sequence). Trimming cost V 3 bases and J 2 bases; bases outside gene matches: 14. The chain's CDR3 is CASSIAGTGTRIPGNTIYF. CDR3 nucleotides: TGTGCCAGTAGTATTGCCGGGACAGGGACCCGCATACCTGGAAACACCATATATTTT.

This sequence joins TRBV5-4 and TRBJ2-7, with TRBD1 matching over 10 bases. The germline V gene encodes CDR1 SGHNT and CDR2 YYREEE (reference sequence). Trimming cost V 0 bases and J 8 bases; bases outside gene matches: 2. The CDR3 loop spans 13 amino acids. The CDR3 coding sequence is TGTGCCAGCAGCTTGGGACAGGGGGCGAAGCAGTACTTC. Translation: CASSLGQGAKQYF.

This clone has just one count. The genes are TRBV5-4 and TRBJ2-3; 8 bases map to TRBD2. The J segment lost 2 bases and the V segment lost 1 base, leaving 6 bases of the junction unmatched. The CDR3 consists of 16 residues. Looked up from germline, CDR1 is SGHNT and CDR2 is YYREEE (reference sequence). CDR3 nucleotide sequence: TGTGCCAGCAGCTTGACGGGAGGGCCGGACACAGATACGCAGTATTTT. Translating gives CASSLTGGPDTDTQYF.

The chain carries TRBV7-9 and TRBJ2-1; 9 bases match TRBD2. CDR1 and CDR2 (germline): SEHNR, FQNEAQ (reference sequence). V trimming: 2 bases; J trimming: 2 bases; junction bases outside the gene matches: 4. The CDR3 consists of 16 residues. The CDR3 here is CASSLWASGAYNEQFF. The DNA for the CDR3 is TGTGCCAGCAGCTTATGGGCTAGCGGGGCCTACAATGAGCAGTTCTTC.

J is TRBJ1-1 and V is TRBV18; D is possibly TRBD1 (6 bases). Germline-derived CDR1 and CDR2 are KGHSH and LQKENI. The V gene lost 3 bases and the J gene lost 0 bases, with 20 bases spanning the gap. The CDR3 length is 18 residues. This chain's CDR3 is CASSPLTVGGQMNTEAFF. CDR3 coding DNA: TGTGCCAGCTCACCTTTGACGGTCGGAGGACAGATGAACACTGAAGCTTTCTTT.

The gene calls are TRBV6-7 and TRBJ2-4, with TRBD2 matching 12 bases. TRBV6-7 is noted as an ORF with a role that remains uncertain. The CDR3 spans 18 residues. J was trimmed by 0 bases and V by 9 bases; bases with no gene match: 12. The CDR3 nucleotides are TGTGCCAGGCAGAGAACTAGCGGGAGGCCCCTAGCCAAAAACATTCAGTACTTC. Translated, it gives CARQRTSGRPLAKNIQYF.

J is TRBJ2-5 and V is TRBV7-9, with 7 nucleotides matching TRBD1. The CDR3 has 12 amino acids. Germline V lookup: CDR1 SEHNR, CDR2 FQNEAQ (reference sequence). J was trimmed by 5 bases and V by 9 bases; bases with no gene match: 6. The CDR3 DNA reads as TGTGCCAGTAAGACAGGGAGCGAGACCCAGTACTTC. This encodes CASKTGSETQYF.

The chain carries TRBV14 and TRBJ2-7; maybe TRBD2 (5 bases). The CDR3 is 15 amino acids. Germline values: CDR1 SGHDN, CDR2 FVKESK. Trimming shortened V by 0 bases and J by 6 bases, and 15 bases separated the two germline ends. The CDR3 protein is CASSQDLRVRGEQYF. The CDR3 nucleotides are TGTGCCAGCAGCCAAGATTTACGGGTTCGGGGCGAGCAGTACTTC.

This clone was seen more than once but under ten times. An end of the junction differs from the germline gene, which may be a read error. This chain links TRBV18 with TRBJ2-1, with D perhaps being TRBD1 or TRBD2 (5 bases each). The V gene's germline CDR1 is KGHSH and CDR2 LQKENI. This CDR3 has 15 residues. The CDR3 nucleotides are TGTGCCAGCCCACCCAGGGACCAGCCGAACAATGAGCAGTTCTTC. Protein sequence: CASPPRDQPNNEQFF. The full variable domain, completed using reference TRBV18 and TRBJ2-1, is NAGVMQNPRHLVRRRGQEARLRCSPMKGHSHVYWYRQLPEEGLKFMVYLQKENIIDESGMPKERFSAEFPKEGPSILRIQQVVRGDSAAYFCASPPRDQPNNEQFFGPGTRLTVL.

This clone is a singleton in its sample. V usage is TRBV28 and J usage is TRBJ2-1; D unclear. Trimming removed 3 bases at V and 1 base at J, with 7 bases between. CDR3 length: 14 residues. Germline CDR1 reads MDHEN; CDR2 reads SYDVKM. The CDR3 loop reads CASSFAQSYNEQFF. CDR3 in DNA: TGTGCCAGCAGTTTTGCGCAATCCTACAATGAGCAGTTCTTC.

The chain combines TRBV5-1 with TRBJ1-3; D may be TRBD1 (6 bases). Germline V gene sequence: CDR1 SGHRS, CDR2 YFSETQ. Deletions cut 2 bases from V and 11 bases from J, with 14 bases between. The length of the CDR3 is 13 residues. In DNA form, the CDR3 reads TGCGCCAGCAGCTTAACGCAGGGGAGCCCCATATATTTT. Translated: CASSLTQGSPIYF.

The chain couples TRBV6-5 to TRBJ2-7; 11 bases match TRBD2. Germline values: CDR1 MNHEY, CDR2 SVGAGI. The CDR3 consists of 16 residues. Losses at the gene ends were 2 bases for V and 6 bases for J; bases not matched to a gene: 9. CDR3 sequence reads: CASSYHPIAGGAEQYF. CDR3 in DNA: TGTGCCAGCAGTTACCATCCGATAGCGGGAGGGGCCGAGCAGTACTTC.

Written as DNA, the CDR3 is TGTGCCAGCAGCGCCGACATCTACACTGAAGCTTTCTTT. It yields the protein CASSADIYTEAFF. V is TRBV14 and J is TRBJ1-1, with D hard to call. CDR1 and CDR2 from the germline V gene are SGHDN and FVKESK. V lost 5 bases and J 3 bases, leaving 10 bases between the germline ends. The length of the CDR3 is 13 residues.

CDR3 sequence: CASSKTGQITQYF. The CDR3 region has the DNA TGTGCCAGCAGCAAAACGGGACAGATTACGCAGTATTTT. V usage is TRBV7-2 and J usage is TRBJ2-3, with 7 bases aligning to TRBD1. The germline V gene has CDR1 SGHTA and CDR2 FQGNSA. The CDR3 loop spans 13 amino acids. The V and J ends lost 5 bases and 8 bases, in that order; junction bases with no gene match: 7.

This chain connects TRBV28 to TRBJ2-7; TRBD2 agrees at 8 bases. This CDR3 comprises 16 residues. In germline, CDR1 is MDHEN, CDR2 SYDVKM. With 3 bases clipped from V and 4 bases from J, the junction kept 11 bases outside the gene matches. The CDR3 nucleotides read TGTGCCAGCAGTTTTTCGAGGGGACTAGGTAGTTACGAGCAGTACTTC. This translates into CASSFSRGLGSYEQYF. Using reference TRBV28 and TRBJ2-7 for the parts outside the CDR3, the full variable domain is DVKVTQSSRYLVKRTGEKVFLECVQDMDHENMFWYRQDPGLGLRLIYFSYDVKMKEKGDIPEGYSVSREKKERFSLILESASTNQTSMYLCASSFSRGLGSYEQYFGPGTRLTVT.

This chain's CDR3 is CASSPRQGARLNTGELFF. For the CDR3, the DNA is TGTGCCAGCAGTCCGAGACAGGGGGCCCGCCTGAACACCGGGGAGCTGTTTTTT. This rearrangement joins TRBV6-4 to TRBJ2-2; 10 bases are shared with TRBD1. The germline CDR1 and CDR2 sequences are MRHNA and SNTAGT. V shed 5 bases, J shed 1 base, and the junction held 10 bases outside the gene matches. The CDR3 consists of 18 residues.